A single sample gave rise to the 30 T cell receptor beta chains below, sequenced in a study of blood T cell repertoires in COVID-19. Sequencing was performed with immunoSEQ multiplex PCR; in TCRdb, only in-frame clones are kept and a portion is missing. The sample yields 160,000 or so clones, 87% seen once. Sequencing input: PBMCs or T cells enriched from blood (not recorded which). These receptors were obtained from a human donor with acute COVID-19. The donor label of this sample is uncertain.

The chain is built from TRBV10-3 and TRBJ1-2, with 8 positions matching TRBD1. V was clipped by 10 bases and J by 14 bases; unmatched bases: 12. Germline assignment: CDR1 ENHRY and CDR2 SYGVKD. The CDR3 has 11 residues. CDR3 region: CATKGQAGSTF. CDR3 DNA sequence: TGTGCCACCAAGGGACAGGCGGGTTCGACCTTC.

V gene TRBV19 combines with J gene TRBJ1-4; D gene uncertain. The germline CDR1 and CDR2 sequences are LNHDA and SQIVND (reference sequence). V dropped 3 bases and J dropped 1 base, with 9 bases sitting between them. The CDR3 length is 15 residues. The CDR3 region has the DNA TGTGCCAGTAGTATCGGTCGAGTAACTAATGAAAAACTGTTTTTT. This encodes CASSIGRVTNEKLFF.

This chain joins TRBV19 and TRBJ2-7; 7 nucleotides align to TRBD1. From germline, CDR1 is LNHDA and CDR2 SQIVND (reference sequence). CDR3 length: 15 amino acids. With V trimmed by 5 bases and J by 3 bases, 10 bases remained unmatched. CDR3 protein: CASSARGLAHYEQYF. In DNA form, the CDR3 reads TGTGCCAGTAGTGCTAGGGGGCTAGCTCACTACGAGCAGTACTTC.

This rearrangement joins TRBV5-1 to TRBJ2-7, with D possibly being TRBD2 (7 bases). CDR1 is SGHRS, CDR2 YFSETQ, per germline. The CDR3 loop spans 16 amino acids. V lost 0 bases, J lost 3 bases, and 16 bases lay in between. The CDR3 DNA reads TGCGCCAGCAGCTTGGTTCCGGGGGGCTCCAACTACGAGCAGTACTTC. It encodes CASSLVPGGSNYEQYF.

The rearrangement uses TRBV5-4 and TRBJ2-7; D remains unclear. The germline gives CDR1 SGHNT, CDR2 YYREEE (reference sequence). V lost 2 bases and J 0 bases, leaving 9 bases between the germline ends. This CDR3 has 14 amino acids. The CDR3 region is CASSLFSSSYEQYF. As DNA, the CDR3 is TGTGCCAGCAGCTTATTTAGCAGCTCCTACGAGCAGTACTTC.

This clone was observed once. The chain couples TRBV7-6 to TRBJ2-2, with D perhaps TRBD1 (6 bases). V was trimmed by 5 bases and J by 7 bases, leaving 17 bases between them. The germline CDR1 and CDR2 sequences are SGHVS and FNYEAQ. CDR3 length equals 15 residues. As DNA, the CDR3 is TGTGCCAGCAGCCTGCCCCCAGGGGACAACGGGGAGCTGTTTTTT. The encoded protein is CASSLPPGDNGELFF.

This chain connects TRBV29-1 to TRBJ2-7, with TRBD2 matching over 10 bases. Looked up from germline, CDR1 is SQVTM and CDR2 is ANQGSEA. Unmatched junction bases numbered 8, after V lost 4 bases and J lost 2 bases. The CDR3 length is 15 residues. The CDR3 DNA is TGCAGCGTTGTCTCCCCGAGCGGGGGGGCCTACGAGCAGTACTTC. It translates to CSVVSPSGGAYEQYF.

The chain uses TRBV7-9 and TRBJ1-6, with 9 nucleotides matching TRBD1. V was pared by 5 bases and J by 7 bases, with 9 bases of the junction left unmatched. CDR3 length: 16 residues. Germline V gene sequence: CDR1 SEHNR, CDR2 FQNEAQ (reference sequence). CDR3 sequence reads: CASSPGQGNPNSPLHF. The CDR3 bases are TGTGCCAGCAGCCCGGGACAGGGCAACCCCAATTCACCCCTCCACTTT.

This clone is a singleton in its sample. This CDR3 reads CASSYGQGGPYEQYF. CDR3 DNA sequence: TGTGCCAGCAGTTACGGGCAGGGGGGTCCCTACGAGCAGTACTTC. V gene TRBV6-5 combines with J gene TRBJ2-7; D perhaps matches TRBD1 (7 bases). Germline loops: CDR1 MNHEY, CDR2 SVGAGI. V lost 2 bases, J lost 2 bases, and 13 bases lay in between. CDR3 length: 15 amino acids.

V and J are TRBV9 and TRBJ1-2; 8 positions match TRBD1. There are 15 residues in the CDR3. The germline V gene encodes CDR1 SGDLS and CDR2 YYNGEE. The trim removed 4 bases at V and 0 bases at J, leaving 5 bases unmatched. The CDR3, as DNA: TGTGCCAGCAGCTCAGGGGGCGAAGCTAACTATGGCTACACCTTC. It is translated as CASSSGGEANYGYTF.

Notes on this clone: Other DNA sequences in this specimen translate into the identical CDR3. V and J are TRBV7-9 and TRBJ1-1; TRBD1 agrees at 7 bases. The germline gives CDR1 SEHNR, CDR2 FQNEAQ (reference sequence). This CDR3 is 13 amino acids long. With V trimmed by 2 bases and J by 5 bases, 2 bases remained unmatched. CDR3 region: CASSLKGATEAFF. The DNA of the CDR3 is TGTGCCAGCAGCTTAAAGGGGGCGACTGAAGCTTTCTTT.

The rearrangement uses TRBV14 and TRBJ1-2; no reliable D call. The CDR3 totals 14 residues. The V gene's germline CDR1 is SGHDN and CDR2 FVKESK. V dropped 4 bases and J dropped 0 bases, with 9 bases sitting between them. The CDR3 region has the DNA TGTGCCAGCAGCCCCGACACTTCTAACTATGGCTACACCTTC. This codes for CASSPDTSNYGYTF.

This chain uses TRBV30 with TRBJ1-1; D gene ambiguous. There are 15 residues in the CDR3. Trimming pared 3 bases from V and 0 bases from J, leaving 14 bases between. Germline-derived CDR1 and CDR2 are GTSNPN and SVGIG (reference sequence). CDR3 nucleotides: TGTGCCTGGAGGCCTCGGGAAGATATGAACACTGAAGCTTTCTTT. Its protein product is CAWRPREDMNTEAFF.

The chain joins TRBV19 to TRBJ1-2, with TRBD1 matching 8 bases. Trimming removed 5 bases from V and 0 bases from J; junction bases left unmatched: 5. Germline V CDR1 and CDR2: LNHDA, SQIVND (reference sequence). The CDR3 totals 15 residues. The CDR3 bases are TGTGCCAGTAGTCAACCGACAGGGGCTAACTATGGCTACACCTTC. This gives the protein CASSQPTGANYGYTF.

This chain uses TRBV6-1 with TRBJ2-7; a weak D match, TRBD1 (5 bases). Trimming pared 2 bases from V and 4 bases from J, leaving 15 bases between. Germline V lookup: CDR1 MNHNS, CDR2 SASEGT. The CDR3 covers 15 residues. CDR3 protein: CASSELGAKGYEQYF. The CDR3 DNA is TGTGCCAGCAGTGAATTAGGGGCGAAGGGGTACGAGCAGTACTTC.

The CDR3 DNA is TGTGCCAGCAGCTTAGGTGGTCGGACACTCTTCTATGGCTACACCTTC. Its protein product is CASSLGGRTLFYGYTF. The gene calls are TRBV7-8 and TRBJ1-2; maybe TRBD1 (5 bases). CDR3 length equals 16 residues. The ends were cut back, 1 base at V and 4 bases at J, with 16 bases in the middle. CDR1 and CDR2 (germline): SGHVS, FQNEAQ.

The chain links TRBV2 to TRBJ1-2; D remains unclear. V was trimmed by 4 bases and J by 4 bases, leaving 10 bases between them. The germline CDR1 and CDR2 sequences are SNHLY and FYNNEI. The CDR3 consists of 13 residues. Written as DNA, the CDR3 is TGTGCCAGCAGTGTCGAGCCCGGCTATGGCTACACCTTC. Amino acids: CASSVEPGYGYTF.

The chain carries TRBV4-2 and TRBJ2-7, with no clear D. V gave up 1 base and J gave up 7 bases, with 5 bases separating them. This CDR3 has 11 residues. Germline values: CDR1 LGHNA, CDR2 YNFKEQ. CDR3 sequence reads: CASSQAKEQYF. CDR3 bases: TGTGCCAGCAGCCAAGCTAAAGAGCAGTACTTC.

CDR3 amino acids: CASSSPARGRSEGYTF. CDR3 nucleotide sequence: TGTGCCAGCAGCTCCCCAGCAAGGGGGCGGAGCGAGGGCTACACCTTC. The chain is built from TRBV7-9 and TRBJ1-2; TRBD1 matches 7 bases. Germline V gene sequence: CDR1 SEHNR, CDR2 FQNEAQ (reference sequence). The CDR3 spans 16 residues. With V trimmed by 4 bases and J by 8 bases, 16 bases remained unmatched.

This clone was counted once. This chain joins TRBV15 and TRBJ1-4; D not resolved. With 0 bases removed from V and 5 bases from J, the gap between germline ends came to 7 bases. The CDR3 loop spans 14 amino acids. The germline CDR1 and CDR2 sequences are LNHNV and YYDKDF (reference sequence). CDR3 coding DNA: TGTGCCACCAGCAGAGAAAGTCGGAATGAAAAACTGTTTTTT. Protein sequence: CATSRESRNEKLFF. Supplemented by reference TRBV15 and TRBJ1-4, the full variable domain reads DAMVIQNPRYQVTQFGKPVTLSCSQTLNHNVMYWYQQKSSQAPKLLFHYYDKDFNNEADTPDNFQSRRPNTSFCFLDIRSPGLGDTAMYLCATSRESRNEKLFFGSGTQLSVL.

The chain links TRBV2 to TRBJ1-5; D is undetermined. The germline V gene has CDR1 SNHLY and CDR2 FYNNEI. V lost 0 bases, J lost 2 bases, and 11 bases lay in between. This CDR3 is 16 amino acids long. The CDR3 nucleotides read TGTGCCAGCAGTGAAGCTGGACTCACAGGCAATCAGCCCCAGCATTTT. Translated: CASSEAGLTGNQPQHF.

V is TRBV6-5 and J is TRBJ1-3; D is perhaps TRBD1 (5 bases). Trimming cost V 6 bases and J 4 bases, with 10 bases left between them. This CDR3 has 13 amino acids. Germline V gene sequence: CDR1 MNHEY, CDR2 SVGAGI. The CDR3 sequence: CASRGRVGNTIYF. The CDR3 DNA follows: TGTGCCAGCAGGGGCAGGGTCGGAAACACCATATATTTT.

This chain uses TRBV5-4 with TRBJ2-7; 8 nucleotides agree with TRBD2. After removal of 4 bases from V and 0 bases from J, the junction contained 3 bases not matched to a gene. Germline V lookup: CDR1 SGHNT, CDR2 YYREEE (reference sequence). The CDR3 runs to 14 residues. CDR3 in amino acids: CASSKRESSYEQYF. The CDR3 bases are TGTGCCAGCAGCAAGCGGGAGAGCTCCTACGAGCAGTACTTC.

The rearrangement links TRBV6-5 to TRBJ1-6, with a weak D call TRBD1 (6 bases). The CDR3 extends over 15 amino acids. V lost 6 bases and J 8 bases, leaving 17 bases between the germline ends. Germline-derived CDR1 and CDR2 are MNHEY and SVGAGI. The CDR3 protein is CASRPQQGWYSPLHF. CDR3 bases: TGTGCCAGCAGGCCTCAACAGGGTTGGTATTCACCCCTCCACTTT.

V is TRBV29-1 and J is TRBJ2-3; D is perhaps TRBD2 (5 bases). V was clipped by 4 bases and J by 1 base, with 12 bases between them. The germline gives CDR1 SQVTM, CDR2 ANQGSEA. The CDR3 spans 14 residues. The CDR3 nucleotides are TGCAGCGTTGTGAGGCAGGAGGGCACAGATACGCAGTATTTT. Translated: CSVVRQEGTDTQYF.

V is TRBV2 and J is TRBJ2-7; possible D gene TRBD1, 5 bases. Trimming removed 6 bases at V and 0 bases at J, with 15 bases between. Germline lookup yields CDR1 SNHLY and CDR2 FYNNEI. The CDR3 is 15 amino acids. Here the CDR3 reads CASRGPSTSSYEQYF. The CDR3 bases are TGTGCCAGCAGGGGGCCCTCGACAAGCTCCTACGAGCAGTACTTC.

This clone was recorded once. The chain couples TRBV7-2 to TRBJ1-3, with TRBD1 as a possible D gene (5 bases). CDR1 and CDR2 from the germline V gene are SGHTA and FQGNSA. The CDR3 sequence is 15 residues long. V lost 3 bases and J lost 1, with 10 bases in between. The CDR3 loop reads CASSLGLGSGNTIYF. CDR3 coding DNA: TGTGCCAGCAGCTTGGGGCTTGGTTCTGGAAACACCATATATTTT.

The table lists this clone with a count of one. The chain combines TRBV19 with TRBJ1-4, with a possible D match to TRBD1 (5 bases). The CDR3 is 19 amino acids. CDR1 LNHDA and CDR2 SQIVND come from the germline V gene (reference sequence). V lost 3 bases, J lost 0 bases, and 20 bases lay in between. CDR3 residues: CASSIGWRGAPATNEKLFF. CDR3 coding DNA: TGTGCCAGTAGTATCGGCTGGCGGGGCGCCCCGGCAACTAATGAAAAACTGTTTTTT.

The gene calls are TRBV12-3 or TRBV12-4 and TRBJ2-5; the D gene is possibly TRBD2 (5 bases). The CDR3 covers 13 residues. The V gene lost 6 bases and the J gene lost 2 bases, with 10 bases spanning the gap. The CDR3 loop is CASSRSEQETQYF. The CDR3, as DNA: TGTGCCAGCAGCCGTAGCGAGCAAGAGACCCAGTACTTC.

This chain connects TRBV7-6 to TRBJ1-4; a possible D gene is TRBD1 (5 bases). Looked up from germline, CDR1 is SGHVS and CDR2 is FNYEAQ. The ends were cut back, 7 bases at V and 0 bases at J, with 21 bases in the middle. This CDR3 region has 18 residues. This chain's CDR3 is CASTPRGSQKATNEKLFF. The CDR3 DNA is TGTGCCAGCACCCCGCGGGGCAGTCAAAAGGCAACTAATGAAAAACTGTTTTTT.